Given below is one T cell receptor beta chain in context. Germline V gene sequence: CDR1 MNHEY, CDR2 SVGAGI. The J segment lost 5 bases and the V segment lost 7 bases, leaving 3 bases of the junction unmatched. This CDR3 spans 13 amino acids. The entry originates in a study of blood T cell repertoires in COVID-19. Using immunoSEQ multiplex PCR, the repertoire was profiled, and TCRdb retains in-frame clones only, with some absent. Counted here are over 200,000 clones, 70% to 85% occurring once; the ten biggest clones make up 1.8%. The sequenced material came from PBMCs or T cells enriched from blood (not recorded which). The receptor was derived from a man aged 55 to 70 who had recovered from COVID-19. V is TRBV6-5 and J is TRBJ2-1; 9 bases align to TRBD2. CDR3 sequence reads: CASTRLADNEQFF. The CDR3 bases are TGTGCCAGCACAAGACTAGCGGACAATGAGCAGTTCTTC.